The 12 T cell receptor beta chains below come from one sample, sequenced in a study of CD8+CD57+ T cells in acquired aplastic anemia. Genomic DNA acted as the template from which TCR beta VDJ combination and CDR3 sequence profiling were carried out. TCRdb recomputed calls from the reads with MiXCR, one row per CDR3 protein. The sample consists of 250,000 to 350,000 distinct CDR3 sequences, about 56% of them appearing once. Sequences were obtained from sorted CD4+, CD8+, or CD8+CD57+ T cells (not recorded which) from PBMCs. These receptors all stem from a human donor with severe aplastic anemia or a healthy control (not recorded which).

The V call is TRBV19, the J call TRBJ2-1; D ambiguous. Trimming shortened V by 7 bases and J by 13 bases, and 14 bases separated the two germline ends. From germline, CDR1 is LNHDA and CDR2 SQIVND (reference sequence). This CDR3 contains 11 residues. This CDR3 is CASKRGGIQFF. CDR3 sequence (DNA): TGTGCCAGTAAACGAGGCGGAATCCAGTTCTTC. The full variable domain, completed using reference TRBV19 and TRBJ2-1, is DGGITQSPKYLFRKEGQNVTLSCEQNLNHDAMYWYRQDPGQGLRLIYYSQIVNDFQKGDIAEGYSVSREKKESFPLTVTSAQKNPTAFYLCASKRGGIQFFGPGTRLTVL.

Many counts were recorded for this clonotype. V and J are TRBV7-9 and TRBJ2-3; 8 bases line up with TRBD2. The CDR3 totals 15 residues. V shed 4 bases and J 2 bases; nucleotides not matched to a gene: 5. Per the germline V gene, CDR1 is SEHNR and CDR2 is FQNEAQ (reference sequence). The CDR3 DNA follows: TGTGCCAGCAGCTCCGGGGGGGCCATCACAGATACGCAGTATTTT. It encodes CASSSGGAITDTQYF.

This rearrangement joins TRBV25-1 to TRBJ1-2, with unresolved D. Germline values: CDR1 MGHDK, CDR2 SYGVNS. CDR3 length: 13 residues. The ends were cut back, 2 bases at V and 5 bases at J, with 9 bases in the middle. CDR3 in amino acids: CASSEAGRYGYTF. The DNA of the CDR3 is TGTGCCAGCAGTGAAGCCGGGAGGTATGGCTACACCTTC.

The chain links TRBV20-1 to TRBJ1-2; perhaps TRBD1 as D (5 bases). The CDR3 extends over 13 amino acids. Trimming left V 1 base short and J 3 bases short, with 9 bases between. Germline V gives CDR1 DFQATT, CDR2 SNEGSKA (reference sequence). In DNA form, the CDR3 reads TGCAGTGCTAGAGCTGGGACGGACTATGGCTACACCTTC. It encodes CSARAGTDYGYTF.

About this clonotype itself: Just one base apart from a much larger clone, this may be a read error. The chain joins TRBV12-5 to TRBJ1-2; D gene unclear. CDR3 length: 14 amino acids. CDR1 and CDR2 from the germline V gene are LGHNT and FRNRAP. CDR3 DNA sequence: TGTGCCAGCAGTTTATTCCCCAATAACTATGGCTCCACCTTC. It codes for CASSLFPNNYGSTF.

This clonotype has just a few counts. DNA of the CDR3: TGTGCCATCAGTGCGATACAGAGGACAGAGCAAAGTAACTATGGCTACACCTTC. As protein: CAISAIQRTEQSNYGYTF. The J gene is TRBJ1-2, the V gene TRBV10-3; D might be TRBD1 (6 bases). The CDR3 is 18 amino acids. Per the germline V gene, CDR1 is ENHRY and CDR2 is SYGVKD. The V end lost 4 bases, the J end lost 1 base, and 22 bases lay between the germline ends.

This clonotype has a single count. The chain is built from TRBV2 and TRBJ2-2, with 11 bases that match TRBD2. The germline gives CDR1 SNHLY, CDR2 FYNNEI. The V and J ends lost 6 bases and 8 bases, in that order; junction bases with no gene match: 5. CDR3 size: 14 residues. The CDR3 coding sequence is TGTGCCAGCAGCCTAGCGGGGGGCTTGGGGGAGCTGTTTTTT. Translating it yields CASSLAGGLGELFF. Drawing the rest from reference TRBV2 and TRBJ2-2, the complete variable domain is EPEVTQTPSHQVTQMGQEVILRCVPISNHLYFYWYRQILGQKVEFLVSFYNNEISEKSEIFDDQFSVERPDGSNFTLKIRSTKLEDSAMYFCASSLAGGLGELFFGEGSRLTVL.

The CDR3 coding sequence is TGCAGTGCTATAGGTGGGACCCCCAGGATAAATCAGCCCCAGCATTTT. Its translation: CSAIGGTPRINQPQHF. V gene TRBV20-1 combines with J gene TRBJ1-5; D perhaps matches TRBD1 (5 bases). Germline CDR1 and CDR2: DFQATT and SNEGSKA (reference sequence). The length of the CDR3 is 16 residues. V lost 4 bases, J lost 4 bases, and 20 bases lay in between.

This chain uses TRBV29-1 with TRBJ1-2, with D possibly matching TRBD1 (6 bases). Per germline, CDR1 SQVTM and CDR2 ANQGSEA. This CDR3 has 12 residues. V lost 6 bases and J 6 bases, leaving 14 bases between the germline ends. The CDR3 DNA is TGCAGCGTCCTACAGGGAACCGATGGCTACACCTTC. Translating gives CSVLQGTDGYTF. Complete variable domain (other parts from reference TRBV29-1 and TRBJ1-2): SAVISQKPSRDICQRGTSLTIQCQVDSQVTMMFWYRQQPGQSLTLIATANQGSEATYESGFVIDKFPISRPNLTFSTLTVSNMSPEDSSIYLCSVLQGTDGYTFGSGTRLTVV.

V and J are TRBV5-4 and TRBJ1-1; no reliable D call. Germline CDR1 SGHNT, CDR2 YYREEE (reference sequence). The V end was cut by 3 bases, the J end by 6 bases, with 18 bases between. The CDR3 runs 15 residues. The CDR3 spells CASSSSFDIGSEAFF. CDR3 nucleotide sequence: TGTGCCAGCAGCTCCTCTTTTGACATTGGGTCTGAAGCTTTCTTT.

This clonotype was seen repeatedly, ten times or more. The chain joins TRBV10-3 to TRBJ2-3; 7 positions match TRBD1. V lost 7 bases and J lost 0; bases outside the gene matches: 4. Germline CDR1 is ENHRY and CDR2 is SYGVKD. There are 14 residues in the CDR3. The CDR3 DNA follows: TGTGCCATCAAGGGGGCGTATAGCACAGATACGCAGTATTTT. Encoded protein: CAIKGAYSTDTQYF.

This chain links TRBV2 with TRBJ2-5; possibly TRBD1 for D (6 bases). The CDR3 extends over 14 amino acids. V shed 2 bases and J shed 4 bases, with 11 bases lying between them. Looked up from germline, CDR1 is SNHLY and CDR2 is FYNNEI. The CDR3 nucleotides are TGTGCCAGCAGTGAACAAGGGGGAAGAGAGACCCAGTACTTC. Translation gives CASSEQGGRETQYF.